This TCR beta chain is from a study of T-cell reconstitution after alpha-beta-depleted transplantation in children. Per the germline V gene, CDR1 is SGDLS and CDR2 is YYNGEE. V lost 0 bases, J lost 3 bases, and 9 bases lay in between. The CDR3 runs to 14 residues. Preparation of the TCRbeta library used unique molecular identifiers. One entry per CDR3 protein results from TCRdb running MiXCR on the PCR reads. The repertoire holds around 200,000 distinct CDR3 sequences, with approximately 9% as singletons. The TCR originated in a human donor who donated a stem cell graft to a child with acute lymphoblastic leukemia. This rearrangement joins TRBV9 to TRBJ1-2; tentative D call: TRBD1 (6 bases). Specimen: PBMCs from the stem cell graft donor, collected from the stem cell graft. The CDR3 sequence is CASSVGGGDYGYTF. DNA for the CDR3: TGTGCCAGCAGCGTAGGGGGGGGCGACTATGGCTACACCTTC.